This T cell receptor (beta chain) emerged from a study of identical twins. Through template switching, a universal primer site was introduced, and the cDNA contained unique molecular identifiers. Via MiXCR, TCRdb re-called the 5' RACE reads, giving one row per CDR3 protein. The repertoire includes roughly 1,500,000 distinct CDR3 sequences, under 35% of them detected once, and less than 0.35% sits in the top ten. This clonotype was seen a handful of times. Its antigen is not known. Findings and limits, study-wide: Fewer insertions marked abundant cord blood beta clonotypes; young adult naive trended weakly, memory not at all. Zero-insertion findings could be partly confounded by invariant cells (MAIT and iNKT cells).

The receptor was derived from a newborn girl in good health. The sequencing input was cord blood.

CDR3 amino acids: CASSLYYLGHNEQFF. The CDR3 DNA reads TGCGCCAGCAGCTTGTACTATTTGGGCCACAATGAGCAGTTCTTC. The chain uses TRBV5-1 and TRBJ2-1; no clear D gene. Germline loops: CDR1 SGHRS, CDR2 YFSETQ. The V end was cut by 1 base, the J end by 5 bases, with 13 bases between. This CDR3 spans 15 amino acids.